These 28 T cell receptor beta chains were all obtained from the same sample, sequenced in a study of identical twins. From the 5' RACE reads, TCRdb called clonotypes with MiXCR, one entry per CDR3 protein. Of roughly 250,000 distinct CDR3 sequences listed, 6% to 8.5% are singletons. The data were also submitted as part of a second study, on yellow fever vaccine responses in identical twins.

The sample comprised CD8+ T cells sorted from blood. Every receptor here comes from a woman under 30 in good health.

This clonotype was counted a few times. In DNA form, the CDR3 reads TGTGCCAGCAGTGAAGCGAGGGGGGTCGGGCTCTCCTACGAGCAGTACTTC. This sequence encodes CASSEARGVGLSYEQYF. V is TRBV6-1 and J is TRBJ2-7, with D perhaps matching TRBD1 or TRBD2 (6 bases each). CDR1 is MNHNS, CDR2 SASEGT, per germline. This CDR3 contains 17 residues. The germline V and J ends were trimmed by 0 bases and 0 bases, with 15 bases remaining between them.

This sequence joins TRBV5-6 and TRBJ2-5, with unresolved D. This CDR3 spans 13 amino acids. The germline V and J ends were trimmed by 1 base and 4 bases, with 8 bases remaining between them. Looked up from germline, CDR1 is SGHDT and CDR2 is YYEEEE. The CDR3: CASSLKERETQYF. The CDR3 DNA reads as TGTGCCAGCAGCTTGAAGGAGAGAGAGACCCAGTACTTC.

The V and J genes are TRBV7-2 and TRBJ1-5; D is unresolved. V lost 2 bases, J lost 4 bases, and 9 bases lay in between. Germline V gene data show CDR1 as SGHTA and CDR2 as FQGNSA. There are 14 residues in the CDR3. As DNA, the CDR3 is TGTGCCAGCAGCTTATTCGTTGGTAATCAGCCCCAGCATTTT. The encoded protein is CASSLFVGNQPQHF.

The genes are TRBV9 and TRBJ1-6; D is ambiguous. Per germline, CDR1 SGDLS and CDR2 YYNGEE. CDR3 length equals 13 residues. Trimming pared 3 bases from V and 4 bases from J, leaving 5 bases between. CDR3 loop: CASSEEYNSPLHF. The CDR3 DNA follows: TGTGCCAGCAGCGAGGAGTATAATTCACCCCTCCACTTT.

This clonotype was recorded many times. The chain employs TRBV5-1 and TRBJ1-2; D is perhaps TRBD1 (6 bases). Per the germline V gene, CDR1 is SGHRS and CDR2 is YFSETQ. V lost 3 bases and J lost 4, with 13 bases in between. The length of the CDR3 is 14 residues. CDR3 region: CASSSRQDGYGYTF. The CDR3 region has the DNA TGCGCCAGCAGCTCCAGACAGGATGGCTATGGCTACACCTTC.

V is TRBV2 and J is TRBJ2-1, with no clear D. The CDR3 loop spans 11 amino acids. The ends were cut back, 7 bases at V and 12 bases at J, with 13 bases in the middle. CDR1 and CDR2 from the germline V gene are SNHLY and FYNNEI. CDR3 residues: CASTTYKGQFF. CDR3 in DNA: TGTGCCAGCACCACGTATAAAGGGCAGTTCTTC. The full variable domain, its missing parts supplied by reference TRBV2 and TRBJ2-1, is EPEVTQTPSHQVTQMGQEVILRCVPISNHLYFYWYRQILGQKVEFLVSFYNNEISEKSEIFDDQFSVERPDGSNFTLKIRSTKLEDSAMYFCASTTYKGQFFGPGTRLTVL.

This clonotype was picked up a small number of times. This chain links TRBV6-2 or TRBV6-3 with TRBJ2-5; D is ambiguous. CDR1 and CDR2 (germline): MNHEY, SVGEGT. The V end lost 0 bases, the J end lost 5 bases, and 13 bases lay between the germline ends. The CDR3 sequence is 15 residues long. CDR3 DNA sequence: TGTGCCAGCAGTTACTCCGACTCTCGTGGGGAGACCCAGTACTTC. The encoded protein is CASSYSDSRGETQYF.

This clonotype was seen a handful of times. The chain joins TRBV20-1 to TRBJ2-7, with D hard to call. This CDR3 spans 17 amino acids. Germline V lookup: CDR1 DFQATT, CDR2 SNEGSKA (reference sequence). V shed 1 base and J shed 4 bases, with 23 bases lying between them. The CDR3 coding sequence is TGCAGTGCTAGAGCCGATTTTCGAATAGCTGTAACATACGAGCAGTACGTC. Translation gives CSARADFRIAVTYEQYV.

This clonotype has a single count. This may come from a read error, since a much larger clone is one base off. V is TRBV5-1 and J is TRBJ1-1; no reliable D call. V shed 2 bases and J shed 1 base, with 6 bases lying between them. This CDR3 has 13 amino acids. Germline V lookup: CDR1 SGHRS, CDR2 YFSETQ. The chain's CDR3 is CASSFVPNTEAFF. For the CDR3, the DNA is TGCGCCAGCAGCTTCGTACCGAACACTGAAGCTTTCTTT.

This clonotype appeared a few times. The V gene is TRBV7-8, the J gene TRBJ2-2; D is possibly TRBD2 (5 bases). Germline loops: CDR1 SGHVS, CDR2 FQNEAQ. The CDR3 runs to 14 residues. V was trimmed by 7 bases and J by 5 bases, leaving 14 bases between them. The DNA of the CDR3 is TGTGCCAGCATCCCCGAGGGATCAACCGGGGAGCTGTTTTTT. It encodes CASIPEGSTGELFF.

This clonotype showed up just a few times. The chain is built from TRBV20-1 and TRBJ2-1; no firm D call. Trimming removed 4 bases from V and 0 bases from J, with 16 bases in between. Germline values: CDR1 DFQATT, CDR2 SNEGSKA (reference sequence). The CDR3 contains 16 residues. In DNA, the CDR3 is TGCAGTGCTAAGGTTCATCAGTTTGGCTCCTACAATGAGCAGTTCTTC. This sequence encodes CSAKVHQFGSYNEQFF.

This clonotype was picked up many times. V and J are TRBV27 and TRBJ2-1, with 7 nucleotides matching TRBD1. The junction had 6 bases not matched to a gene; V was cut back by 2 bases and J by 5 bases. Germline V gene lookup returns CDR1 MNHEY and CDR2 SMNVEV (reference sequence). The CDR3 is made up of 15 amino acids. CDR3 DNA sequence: TGTGCCAGCAGTTTACCGGGACAGCTAAACAATGAGCAGTTCTTC. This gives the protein CASSLPGQLNNEQFF.

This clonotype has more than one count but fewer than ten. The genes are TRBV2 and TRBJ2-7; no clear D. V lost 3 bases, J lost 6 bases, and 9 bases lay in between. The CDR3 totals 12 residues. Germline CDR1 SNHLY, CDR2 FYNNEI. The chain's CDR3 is CASSDGIGEQYF. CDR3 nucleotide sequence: TGTGCCAGCAGTGATGGGATTGGCGAGCAGTACTTC.

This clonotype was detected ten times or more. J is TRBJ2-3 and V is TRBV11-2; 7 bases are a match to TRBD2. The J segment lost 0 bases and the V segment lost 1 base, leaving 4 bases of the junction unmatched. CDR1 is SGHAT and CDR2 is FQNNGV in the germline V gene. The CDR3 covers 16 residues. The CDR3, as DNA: TGTGCCAGCAGCTTAGCCGGGAGGCCAAGCACAGATACGCAGTATTTT. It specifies CASSLAGRPSTDTQYF.

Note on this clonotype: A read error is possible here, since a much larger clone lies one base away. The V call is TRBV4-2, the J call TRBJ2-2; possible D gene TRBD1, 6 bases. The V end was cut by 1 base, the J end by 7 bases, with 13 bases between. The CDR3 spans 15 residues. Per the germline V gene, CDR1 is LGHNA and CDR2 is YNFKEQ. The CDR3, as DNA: TGTGCCAGCAGCCAAGGGGCAGGGGACAACGGGGAGCTGTTTTTT. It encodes CASSQGAGDNGELFF.

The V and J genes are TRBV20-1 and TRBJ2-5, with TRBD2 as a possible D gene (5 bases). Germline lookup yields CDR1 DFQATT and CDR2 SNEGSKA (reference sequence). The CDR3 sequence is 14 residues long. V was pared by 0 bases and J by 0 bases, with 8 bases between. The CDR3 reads CSAREWRDQETQYF. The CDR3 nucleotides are TGCAGTGCTAGAGAATGGCGGGACCAAGAGACCCAGTACTTC.

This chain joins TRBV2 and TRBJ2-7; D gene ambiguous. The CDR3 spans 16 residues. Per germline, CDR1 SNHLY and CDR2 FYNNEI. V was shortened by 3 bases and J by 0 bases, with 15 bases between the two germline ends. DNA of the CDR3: TGTGCCAGCAGTGATTTGCACGACCAAAGCTCCTACGAGCAGTACTTC. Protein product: CASSDLHDQSSYEQYF.

This CDR3 reads CASSPGDGSINEQFF. The DNA of the CDR3 is TGTGCCAGCAGCCCGGGGGACGGTAGTATCAATGAGCAGTTCTTC. The rearrangement uses TRBV3-1 and TRBJ2-1, with a weak D call TRBD2 (6 bases). Trimming took off 4 bases at V and 6 bases at J, with 16 bases between the two ends. Germline loops: CDR1 LGHDT, CDR2 YNNKEL (reference sequence). There are 15 residues in the CDR3.

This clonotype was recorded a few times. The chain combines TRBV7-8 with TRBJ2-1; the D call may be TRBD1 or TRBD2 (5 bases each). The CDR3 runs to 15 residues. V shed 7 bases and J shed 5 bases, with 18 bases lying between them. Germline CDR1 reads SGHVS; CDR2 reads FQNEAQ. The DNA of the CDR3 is TGTGCCAGCAAACCCGAGGGGTTTTTGCACAATGAGCAGTTCTTC. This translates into CASKPEGFLHNEQFF. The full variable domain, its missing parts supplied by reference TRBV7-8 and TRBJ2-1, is GAGVSQSPRYKVAKRGQDVALRCDPISGHVSLFWYQQALGQGPEFLTYFQNEAQLDKSGLPSDRFFAERPEGSVSTLKIQRTQQEDSAVYLCASKPEGFLHNEQFFGPGTRLTVL.

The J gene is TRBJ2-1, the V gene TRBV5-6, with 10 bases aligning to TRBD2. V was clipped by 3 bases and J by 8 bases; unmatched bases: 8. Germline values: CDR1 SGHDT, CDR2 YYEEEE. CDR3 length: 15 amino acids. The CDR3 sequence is CASSWTSGALDEQFF. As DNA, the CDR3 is TGTGCCAGCAGCTGGACTAGCGGAGCCCTCGATGAGCAGTTCTTC.

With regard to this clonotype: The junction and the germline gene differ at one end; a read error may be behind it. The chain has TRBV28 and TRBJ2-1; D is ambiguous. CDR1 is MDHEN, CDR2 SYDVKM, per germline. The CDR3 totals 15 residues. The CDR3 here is CASRLLEASYNEQFF. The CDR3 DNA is TGTGCCAGCAGGTTATTAGAGGCGTCCTACAATGAGCAGTTCTTC.

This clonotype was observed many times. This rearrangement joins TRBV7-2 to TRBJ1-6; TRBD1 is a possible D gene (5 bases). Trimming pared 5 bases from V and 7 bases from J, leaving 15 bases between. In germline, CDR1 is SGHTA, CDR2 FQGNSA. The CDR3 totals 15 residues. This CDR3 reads CASSPERTINSPLHF. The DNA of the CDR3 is TGTGCCAGCAGCCCCGAGAGGACAATCAATTCACCCCTCCACTTT.

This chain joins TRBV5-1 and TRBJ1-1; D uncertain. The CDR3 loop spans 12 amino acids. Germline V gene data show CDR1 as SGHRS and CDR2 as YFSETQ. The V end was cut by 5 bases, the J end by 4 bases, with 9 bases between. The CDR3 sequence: CASSSDGTEAFF. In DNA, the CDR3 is TGCGCCAGCAGTTCGGACGGCACTGAAGCTTTCTTT.

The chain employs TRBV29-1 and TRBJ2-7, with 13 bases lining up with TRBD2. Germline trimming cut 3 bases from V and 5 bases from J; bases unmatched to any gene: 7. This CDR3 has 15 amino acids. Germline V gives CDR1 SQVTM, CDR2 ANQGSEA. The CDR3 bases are TGCAGCGTTGATCTCGGGACTAGCGGGACCCACGAGCAGTACTTC. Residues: CSVDLGTSGTHEQYF.

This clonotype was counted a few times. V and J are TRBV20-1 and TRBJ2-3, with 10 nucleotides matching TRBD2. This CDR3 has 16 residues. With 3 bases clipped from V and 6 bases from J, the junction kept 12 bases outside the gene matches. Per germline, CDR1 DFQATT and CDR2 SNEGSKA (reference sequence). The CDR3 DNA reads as TGCAGTGCTAGGGAAGCTCTAGCGGGGGATGCTGATACGCAGTATTTT. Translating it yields CSAREALAGDADTQYF.

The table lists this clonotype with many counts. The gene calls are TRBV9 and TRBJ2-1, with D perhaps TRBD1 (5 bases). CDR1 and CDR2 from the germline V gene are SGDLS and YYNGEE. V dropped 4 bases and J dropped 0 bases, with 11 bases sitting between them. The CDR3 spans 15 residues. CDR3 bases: TGTGCCAGCAGCATTACAGGTAGCTCCTACAATGAGCAGTTCTTC. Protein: CASSITGSSYNEQFF.

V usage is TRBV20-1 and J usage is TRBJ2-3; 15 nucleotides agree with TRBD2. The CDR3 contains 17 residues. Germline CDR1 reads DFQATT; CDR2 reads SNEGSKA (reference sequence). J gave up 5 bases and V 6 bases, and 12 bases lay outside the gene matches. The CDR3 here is CSAQRGLAGGRGDTQYF. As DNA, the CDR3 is TGCAGTGCCCAAAGGGGACTAGCGGGGGGCCGGGGAGATACGCAGTATTTT.

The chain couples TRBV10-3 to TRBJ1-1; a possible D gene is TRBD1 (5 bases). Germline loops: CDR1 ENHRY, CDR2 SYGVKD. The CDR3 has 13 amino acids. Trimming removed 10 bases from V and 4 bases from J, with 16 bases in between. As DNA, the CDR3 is TGTGCCACCCTGTTGGGGGGAAGCACTGAAGCTTTCTTT. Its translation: CATLLGGSTEAFF.